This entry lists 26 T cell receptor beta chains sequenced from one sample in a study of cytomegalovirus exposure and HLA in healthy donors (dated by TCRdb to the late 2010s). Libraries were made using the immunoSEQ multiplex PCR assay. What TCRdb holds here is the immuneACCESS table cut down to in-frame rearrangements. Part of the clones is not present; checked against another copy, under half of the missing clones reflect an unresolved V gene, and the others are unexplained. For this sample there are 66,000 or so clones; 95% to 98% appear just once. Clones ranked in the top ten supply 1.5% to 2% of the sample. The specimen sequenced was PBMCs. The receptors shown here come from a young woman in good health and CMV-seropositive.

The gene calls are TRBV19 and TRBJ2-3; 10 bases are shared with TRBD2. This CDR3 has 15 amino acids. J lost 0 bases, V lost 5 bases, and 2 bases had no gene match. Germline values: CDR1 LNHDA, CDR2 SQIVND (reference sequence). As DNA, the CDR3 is TGTGCCAGTAGTGTGACTAGCGGGAGCACAGATACGCAGTATTTT. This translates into CASSVTSGSTDTQYF. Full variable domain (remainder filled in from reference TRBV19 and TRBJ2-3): DGGITQSPKYLFRKEGQNVTLSCEQNLNHDAMYWYRQDPGQGLRLIYYSQIVNDFQKGDIAEGYSVSREKKESFPLTVTSAQKNPTAFYLCASSVTSGSTDTQYFGPGTRLTVL.

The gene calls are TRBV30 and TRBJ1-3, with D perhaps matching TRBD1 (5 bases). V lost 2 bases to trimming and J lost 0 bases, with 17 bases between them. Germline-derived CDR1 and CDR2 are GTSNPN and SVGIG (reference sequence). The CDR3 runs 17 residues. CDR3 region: CAWSNELGPHSGNTIYF. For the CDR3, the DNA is TGTGCCTGGAGTAATGAGCTGGGGCCCCACTCTGGAAACACCATATATTTT.

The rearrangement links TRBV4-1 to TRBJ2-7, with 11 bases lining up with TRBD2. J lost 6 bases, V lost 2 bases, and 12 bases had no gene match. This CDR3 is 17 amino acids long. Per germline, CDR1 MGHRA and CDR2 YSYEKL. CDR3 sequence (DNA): TGCGCCAGCAGCCAACCGATCACTAGCGGGAGTTTTGGCGAGCAGTACTTC. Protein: CASSQPITSGSFGEQYF.

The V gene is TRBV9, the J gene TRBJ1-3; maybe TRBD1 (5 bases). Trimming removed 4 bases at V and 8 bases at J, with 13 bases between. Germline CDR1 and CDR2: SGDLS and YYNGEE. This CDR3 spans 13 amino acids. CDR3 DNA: TGTGCCAGCAGCCGAGGATCGGGGGACACCATATATTTT. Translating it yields CASSRGSGDTIYF.

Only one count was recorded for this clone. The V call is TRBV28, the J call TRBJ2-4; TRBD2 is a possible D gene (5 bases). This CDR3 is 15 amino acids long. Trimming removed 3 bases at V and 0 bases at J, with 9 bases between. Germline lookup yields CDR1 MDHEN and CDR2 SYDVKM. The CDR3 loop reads CASSFAGIAKNIQYF. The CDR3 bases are TGTGCCAGCAGTTTTGCCGGGATAGCCAAAAACATTCAGTACTTC. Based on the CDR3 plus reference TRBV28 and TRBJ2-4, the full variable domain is DVKVTQSSRYLVKRTGEKVFLECVQDMDHENMFWYRQDPGLGLRLIYFSYDVKMKEKGDIPEGYSVSREKKERFSLILESASTNQTSMYLCASSFAGIAKNIQYFGAGTRLSVL.

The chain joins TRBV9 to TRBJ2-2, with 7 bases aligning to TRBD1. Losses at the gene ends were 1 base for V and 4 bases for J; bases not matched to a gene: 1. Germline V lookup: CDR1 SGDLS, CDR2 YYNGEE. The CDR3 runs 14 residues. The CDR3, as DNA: TGTGCCAGCAGCGTAACAGGGGCCACCGGGGAGCTGTTTTTT. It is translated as CASSVTGATGELFF. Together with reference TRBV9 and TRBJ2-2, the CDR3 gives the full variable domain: DSGVTQTPKHLITATGQRVTLRCSPRSGDLSVYWYQQSLDQGLQFLIQYYNGEERAKGNILERFSAQQFPDLHSELNLSSLELGDSALYFCASSVTGATGELFFGEGSRLTVL.

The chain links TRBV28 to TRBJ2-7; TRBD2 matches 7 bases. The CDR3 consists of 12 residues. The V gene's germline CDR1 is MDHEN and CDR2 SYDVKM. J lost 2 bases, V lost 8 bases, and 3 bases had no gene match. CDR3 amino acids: CASAGVPYEQYF. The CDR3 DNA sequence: TGTGCCAGCGCGGGAGTACCCTACGAGCAGTACTTC.

CDR3 residues: CASSWDRRTEAFF. In DNA form, the CDR3 reads TGTGCCAGTAGCTGGGACAGAAGGACTGAAGCTTTCTTT. This chain connects TRBV19 to TRBJ1-1; TRBD1 matches 7 bases. V trimming: 6 bases; J trimming: 5 bases; junction bases outside the gene matches: 6. In germline, CDR1 is LNHDA, CDR2 SQIVND (reference sequence). This CDR3 region has 13 residues.

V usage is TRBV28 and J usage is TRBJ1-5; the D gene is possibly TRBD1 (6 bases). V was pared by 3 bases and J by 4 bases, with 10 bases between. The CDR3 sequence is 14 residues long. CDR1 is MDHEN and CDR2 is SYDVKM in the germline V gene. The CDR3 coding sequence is TGTGCCAGCAGTTTTGGCAGGGGAAATCAGCCCCAGCATTTT. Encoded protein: CASSFGRGNQPQHF.

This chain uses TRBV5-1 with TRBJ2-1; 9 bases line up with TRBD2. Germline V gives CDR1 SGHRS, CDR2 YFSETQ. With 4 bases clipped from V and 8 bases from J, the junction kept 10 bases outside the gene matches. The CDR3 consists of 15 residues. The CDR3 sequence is CASSPSSGIGHEQFF. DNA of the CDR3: TGCGCCAGCAGCCCTTCTAGCGGGATCGGCCATGAGCAGTTCTTC. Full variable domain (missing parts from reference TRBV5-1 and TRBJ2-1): KAGVTQTPRYLIKTRGQQVTLSCSPISGHRSVSWYQQTPGQGLQFLFEYFSETQRNKGNFPGRFSGRQFSNSRSEMNVSTLELGDSALYLCASSPSSGIGHEQFFGPGTRLTVL.

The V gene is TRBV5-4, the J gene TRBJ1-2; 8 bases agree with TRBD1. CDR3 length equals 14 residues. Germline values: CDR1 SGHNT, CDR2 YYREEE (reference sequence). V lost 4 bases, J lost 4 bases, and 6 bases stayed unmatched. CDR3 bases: TGTGCCAGCAGCGGGGCAGGGGGCTCCTATGGCTACACCTTC. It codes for CASSGAGGSYGYTF.

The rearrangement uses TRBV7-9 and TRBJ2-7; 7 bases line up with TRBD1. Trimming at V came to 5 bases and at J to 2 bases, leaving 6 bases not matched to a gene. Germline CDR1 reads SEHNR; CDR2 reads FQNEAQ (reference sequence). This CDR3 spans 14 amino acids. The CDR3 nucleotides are TGTGCCAGCAGCGGGCGACAGGGAGCCTACGAGCAGTACTTC. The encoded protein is CASSGRQGAYEQYF.

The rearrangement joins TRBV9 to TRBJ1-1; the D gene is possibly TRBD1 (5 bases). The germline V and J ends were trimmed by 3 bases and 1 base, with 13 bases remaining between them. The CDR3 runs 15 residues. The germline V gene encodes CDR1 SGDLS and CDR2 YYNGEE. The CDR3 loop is CASSAWVGGNTEAFF. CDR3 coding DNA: TGTGCCAGCAGCGCCTGGGTCGGGGGGAACACTGAAGCTTTCTTT. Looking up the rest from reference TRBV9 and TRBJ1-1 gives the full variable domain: DSGVTQTPKHLITATGQRVTLRCSPRSGDLSVYWYQQSLDQGLQFLIQYYNGEERAKGNILERFSAQQFPDLHSELNLSSLELGDSALYFCASSAWVGGNTEAFFGQGTRLTVV.

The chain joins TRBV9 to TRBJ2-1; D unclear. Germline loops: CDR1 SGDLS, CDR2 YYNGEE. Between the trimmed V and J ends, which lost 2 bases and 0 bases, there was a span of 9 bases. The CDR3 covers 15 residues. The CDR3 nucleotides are TGTGCCAGCAGCGTGACTGGCCTCTCCTACAATGAGCAGTTCTTC. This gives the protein CASSVTGLSYNEQFF.

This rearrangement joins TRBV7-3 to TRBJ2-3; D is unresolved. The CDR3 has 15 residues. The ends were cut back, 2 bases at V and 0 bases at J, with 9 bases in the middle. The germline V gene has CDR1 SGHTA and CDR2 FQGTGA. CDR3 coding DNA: TGTGCCAGCAGCTTACTGGCTTCTAGCACAGATACGCAGTATTTT. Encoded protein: CASSLLASSTDTQYF. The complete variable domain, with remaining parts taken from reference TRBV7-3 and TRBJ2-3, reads GAGVSQTPSNKVTEKGKYVELRCDPISGHTALYWYRQSLGQGPEFLIYFQGTGAADDSGLPNDRFFAVRPEGSVSTLKIQRTERGDSAVYLCASSLLASSTDTQYFGPGTRLTVL.

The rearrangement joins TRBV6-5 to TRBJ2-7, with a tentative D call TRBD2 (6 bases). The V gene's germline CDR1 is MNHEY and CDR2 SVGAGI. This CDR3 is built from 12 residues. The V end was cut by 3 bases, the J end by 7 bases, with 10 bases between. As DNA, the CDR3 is TGTGCCAGCAGTTATAGGGCGGGGGAGCAGTACTTC. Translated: CASSYRAGEQYF.

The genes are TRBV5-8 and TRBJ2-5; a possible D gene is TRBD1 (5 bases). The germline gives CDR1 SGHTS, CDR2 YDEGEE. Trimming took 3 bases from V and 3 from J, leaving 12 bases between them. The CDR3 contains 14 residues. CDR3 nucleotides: TGTGCCAGCAGCTCCACACCCAGGGAAGAGACCCAGTACTTC. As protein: CASSSTPREETQYF.

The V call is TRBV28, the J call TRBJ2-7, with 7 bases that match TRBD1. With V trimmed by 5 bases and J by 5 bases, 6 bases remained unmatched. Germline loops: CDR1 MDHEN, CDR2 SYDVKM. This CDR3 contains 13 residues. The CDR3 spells CASSPTGSDEQYF. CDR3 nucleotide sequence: TGTGCCAGCAGTCCGACAGGGTCCGACGAGCAGTACTTC.

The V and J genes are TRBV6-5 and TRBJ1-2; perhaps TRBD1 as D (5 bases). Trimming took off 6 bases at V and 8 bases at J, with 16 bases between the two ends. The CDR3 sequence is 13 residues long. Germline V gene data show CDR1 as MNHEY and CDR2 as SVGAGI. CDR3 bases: TGTGCCAGCAGACAAACAGGATATGAAGGCTACACCTTC. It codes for CASRQTGYEGYTF.

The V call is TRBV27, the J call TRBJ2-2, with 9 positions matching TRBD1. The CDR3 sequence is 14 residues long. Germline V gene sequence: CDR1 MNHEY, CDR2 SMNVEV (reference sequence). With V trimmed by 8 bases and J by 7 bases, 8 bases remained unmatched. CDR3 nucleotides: TGTGCCAGCTCTAGGACAGGGGAGGTCGGGGAGCTGTTTTTT. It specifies CASSRTGEVGELFF.

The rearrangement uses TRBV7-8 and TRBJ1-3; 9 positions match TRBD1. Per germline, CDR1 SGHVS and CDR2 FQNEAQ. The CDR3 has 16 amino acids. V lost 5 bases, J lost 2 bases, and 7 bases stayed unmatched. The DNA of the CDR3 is TGTGCCAGCAGCCCGGCCGGGACAGGGCCTGGAAACACCATATATTTT. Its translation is CASSPAGTGPGNTIYF.

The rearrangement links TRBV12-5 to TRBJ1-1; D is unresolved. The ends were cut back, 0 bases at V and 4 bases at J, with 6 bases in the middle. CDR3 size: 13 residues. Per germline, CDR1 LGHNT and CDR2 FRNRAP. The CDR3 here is CASGLVSSTEAFF. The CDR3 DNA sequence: TGTGCTAGTGGTTTGGTATCTAGCACTGAAGCTTTCTTT.

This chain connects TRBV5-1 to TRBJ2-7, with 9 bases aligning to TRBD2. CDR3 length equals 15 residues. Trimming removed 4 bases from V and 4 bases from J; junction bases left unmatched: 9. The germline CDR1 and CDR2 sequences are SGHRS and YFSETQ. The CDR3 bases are TGCGCCAGCAGCCTAGGGGGGACTAGCCGATACGAGCAGTACTTC. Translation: CASSLGGTSRYEQYF.

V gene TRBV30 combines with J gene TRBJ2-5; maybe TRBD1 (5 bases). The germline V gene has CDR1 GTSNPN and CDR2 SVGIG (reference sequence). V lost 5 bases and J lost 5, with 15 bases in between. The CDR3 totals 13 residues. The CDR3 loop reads CAWSGSSMETQYF. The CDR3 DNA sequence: TGTGCCTGGTCAGGGTCAAGTATGGAGACCCAGTACTTC.

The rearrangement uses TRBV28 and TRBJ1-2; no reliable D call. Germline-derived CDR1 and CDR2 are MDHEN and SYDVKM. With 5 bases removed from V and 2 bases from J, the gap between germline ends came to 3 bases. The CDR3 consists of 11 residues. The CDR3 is CASSVNYGYTF. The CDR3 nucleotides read TGTGCCAGCAGTGTAAACTATGGCTACACCTTC.

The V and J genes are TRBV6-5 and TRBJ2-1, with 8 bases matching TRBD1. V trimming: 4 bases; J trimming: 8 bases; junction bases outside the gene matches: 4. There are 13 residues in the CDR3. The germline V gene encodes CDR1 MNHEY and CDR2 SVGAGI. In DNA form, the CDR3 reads TGTGCCAGCAGTTTCGACAGGGGCTATGAGCAGTTCTTC. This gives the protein CASSFDRGYEQFF.